These 20 T cell receptor beta chains share one sample of origin, sequenced in a study of T cell changes during pregnancy in multiple sclerosis. Assay: immunoSEQ multiplex PCR; the TCRdb copy retains only in-frame clones and omits some. The table lists approximately 63,000 clones, around 92% of them singletons, with just under 2% in the top ten. The sample consisted of peripheral blood, taken in the third trimester of pregnancy. The source is a female donor in good health, enrolled as a control in a pregnancy study.

This clone appeared once. The rearrangement uses TRBV2 and TRBJ2-1, with D possibly being TRBD2 (6 bases). The CDR3 runs 13 residues. Germline lookup yields CDR1 SNHLY and CDR2 FYNNEI. V dropped 11 bases and J dropped 4 bases, with 15 bases sitting between them. The CDR3 loop is CAGSRDLYNEQFF. The CDR3 nucleotides read TGTGCCGGTTCCCGGGACTTATACAATGAGCAGTTCTTC.

The table lists this clone with a count of one. The chain employs TRBV7-2 and TRBJ2-6; TRBD2 matches at 11 bases. Germline CDR1 reads SGHTA; CDR2 reads FQGNSA. There are 16 residues in the CDR3. V lost 5 bases and J lost 3; bases outside the gene matches: 3. This chain's CDR3 is CASSLSGRVGANVLTF. In nucleotides, the CDR3 is TGTGCCAGCAGCCTTAGCGGGAGGGTTGGGGCCAACGTCCTGACTTTC.

The chain combines TRBV6-4 with TRBJ2-7, with TRBD1 matching over 8 bases. CDR1 is MRHNA and CDR2 is SNTAGT in the germline V gene. This CDR3 region has 12 residues. After removal of 11 bases from V and 3 bases from J, the junction contained 6 bases not matched to a gene. The CDR3 spells CAPWTGSYEQYF. The CDR3 DNA is TGTGCCCCCTGGACAGGGAGCTACGAGCAGTACTTC.

The chain carries TRBV19 and TRBJ1-2, with 7 bases fitting TRBD1. V trimming: 7 bases; J trimming: 5 bases; junction bases outside the gene matches: 7. Germline assignment: CDR1 LNHDA and CDR2 SQIVND (reference sequence). This CDR3 comprises 13 residues. Written as DNA, the CDR3 is TGTGCCAGTAAGGAACAGGGGAGTTATGGCTACACCTTC. Residues: CASKEQGSYGYTF.

In its sample, this clone was seen a few times. The CDR3 protein is CASSLAVDRGETQYF. In DNA form, the CDR3 reads TGCGCCAGCAGCTTGGCAGTAGACAGGGGAGAGACCCAGTACTTC. The gene calls are TRBV5-1 and TRBJ2-5, with 8 positions matching TRBD1. The CDR3 contains 15 residues. The V and J ends lost 0 bases and 4 bases, in that order; junction bases with no gene match: 5. Germline-derived CDR1 and CDR2 are SGHRS and YFSETQ.

This clone was seen just once. The chain uses TRBV27 and TRBJ2-7; the D gene is possibly TRBD2 (6 bases). V was shortened by 4 bases and J by 0 bases, with 16 bases between the two germline ends. Per the germline V gene, CDR1 is MNHEY and CDR2 is SMNVEV (reference sequence). This CDR3 region has 16 residues. CDR3 nucleotides: TGTGCCAGCAGTTCCCTCTTGACTAGATTCTCCTACGAGCAGTACTTC. Protein product: CASSSLLTRFSYEQYF.

This sequence joins TRBV29-1 and TRBJ2-5, with 7 bases aligning to TRBD1. The CDR3 totals 10 residues. J gave up 3 bases and V 8 bases, and 0 bases lay outside the gene matches. CDR1 is SQVTM and CDR2 is ANQGSEA in the germline V gene. The CDR3 region has the DNA TGCAGCACAGGGGAAGAGACCCAGTACTTC. Translated: CSTGEETQYF. The full variable domain, in which reference TRBV29-1 and TRBJ2-5 provide the parts outside the CDR3, is SAVISQKPSRDICQRGTSLTIQCQVDSQVTMMFWYRQQPGQSLTLIATANQGSEATYESGFVIDKFPISRPNLTFSTLTVSNMSPEDSSIYLCSTGEETQYFGPGTRLLVL.

The CDR3 protein is CASSTGGVGTDTQYF. CDR3 bases: TGCGCCAGCAGCACCGGGGGTGTTGGGACAGATACGCAGTATTTT. This chain connects TRBV5-1 to TRBJ2-3; D might be TRBD2 (6 bases). Trimming took 4 bases from V and 3 from J, leaving 15 bases between them. The CDR3 spans 15 residues. Looked up from germline, CDR1 is SGHRS and CDR2 is YFSETQ.

Concerning this clone: At one end, the junction sequence differs from germline, possibly due to a read error. The V and J genes are TRBV5-4 and TRBJ2-7; 7 nucleotides align to TRBD1. The germline V gene encodes CDR1 SGHNT and CDR2 YYREEE (reference sequence). The CDR3 extends over 16 amino acids. In DNA, the CDR3 is TGTGCCGGCAGCTTGCGCCGGACAGGAACTACCTACGAGCAGTACTTC. Amino acids: CAGSLRRTGTTYEQYF.

V gene TRBV5-5 combines with J gene TRBJ2-7; no firm D call. The germline V gene encodes CDR1 SGHKS and CDR2 YYEKEE (reference sequence). Trimming left V 1 base short and J 2 bases short, with 10 bases between. This CDR3 has 14 residues. The CDR3 sequence: CASSLFLVAYEQYF. CDR3 bases: TGTGCCAGCAGCTTGTTCCTAGTGGCCTACGAGCAGTACTTC. The full variable domain, in which reference TRBV5-5 and TRBJ2-7 provide the parts outside the CDR3, is DAGVTQSPTHLIKTRGQQVTLRCSPISGHKSVSWYQQVLGQGPQFIFQYYEKEERGRGNFPDRFSARQFPNYSSELNVNALLLGDSALYLCASSLFLVAYEQYFGPGTRLTVT.

This chain uses TRBV9 with TRBJ2-3; D is perhaps TRBD2 (5 bases). This CDR3 has 15 residues. CDR1 SGDLS and CDR2 YYNGEE come from the germline V gene. V was cut by 1 base and J by 1 base, with 10 bases left in between. CDR3: CASSVLGRGTDTQYF. In DNA, the CDR3 is TGTGCCAGCAGCGTACTGGGGAGAGGCACAGATACGCAGTATTTT.

V is TRBV14 and J is TRBJ2-1, with D possibly TRBD2 on 5 matching bases. CDR1 SGHDN and CDR2 FVKESK come from the germline V gene. The CDR3 length is 13 residues. Trimming cost V 1 base and J 12 bases, with 13 bases left between them. CDR3: CASSQAISGTQFF. The CDR3, as DNA: TGTGCCAGCAGCCAAGCGATCTCGGGAACGCAGTTCTTC.

The chain employs TRBV20-1 and TRBJ1-1; D gene uncertain. The CDR3 has 11 amino acids. CDR1 and CDR2 (germline): DFQATT, SNEGSKA (reference sequence). Trimming took off 6 bases at V and 5 bases at J, with 10 bases between the two ends. The DNA of the CDR3 is TGCAGTGCAAACTCGGGGACTGAAGCTTTCTTT. This gives the protein CSANSGTEAFF.

The chain employs TRBV27 and TRBJ2-7; the D is unclear. The germline gives CDR1 MNHEY, CDR2 SMNVEV (reference sequence). Trimming took off 8 bases at V and 4 bases at J, with 21 bases between the two ends. The length of the CDR3 is 15 residues. The CDR3 spells CASSLVKNTGYEQYF. Here the CDR3 DNA reads TGTGCCAGCTCATTAGTGAAGAATACTGGTTACGAGCAGTACTTC.

The chain joins TRBV19 to TRBJ2-1; 8 nucleotides match TRBD1. Germline CDR1 reads LNHDA; CDR2 reads SQIVND (reference sequence). V was clipped by 1 base and J by 5 bases; unmatched bases: 10. The CDR3 is made up of 17 amino acids. CDR3 DNA sequence: TGTGCCAGTAGTATAGGCCACAGGGGGAGAGGAGACAATGAGCAGTTCTTC. This translates into CASSIGHRGRGDNEQFF. The whole variable domain, filled in from reference TRBV19 and TRBJ2-1, reads DGGITQSPKYLFRKEGQNVTLSCEQNLNHDAMYWYRQDPGQGLRLIYYSQIVNDFQKGDIAEGYSVSREKKESFPLTVTSAQKNPTAFYLCASSIGHRGRGDNEQFFGPGTRLTVL.

In this sample, this clone turned up a few times. This sequence joins TRBV19 and TRBJ2-7; D is perhaps TRBD1 (5 bases). The germline V and J ends were trimmed by 5 bases and 3 bases, with 14 bases remaining between them. Per the germline V gene, CDR1 is LNHDA and CDR2 is SQIVND (reference sequence). The CDR3 totals 14 residues. The DNA of the CDR3 is TGTGCCAGTAGTTCAATGGCAGGGTACTACGAGCAGTACTTC. Protein product: CASSSMAGYYEQYF.

The chain joins TRBV5-4 to TRBJ2-5; unclear D gene. The germline V gene encodes CDR1 SGHNT and CDR2 YYREEE (reference sequence). The CDR3 length is 14 residues. V gave up 1 base and J gave up 1 base, with 8 bases separating them. The CDR3: CASSLTGSQETQYF. CDR3 in DNA: TGTGCCAGCAGCTTGACCGGGTCCCAAGAGACCCAGTACTTC.

DNA of the CDR3: TGTGCCAGCAGGGGTGTAGGACAGGCGAACACTGAAGCTTTCTTT. Residues: CASRGVGQANTEAFF. The rearrangement links TRBV6-6 to TRBJ1-1, with 7 nucleotides matching TRBD1. V lost 6 bases, J lost 1 base, and 8 bases stayed unmatched. The CDR3 spans 15 residues. Germline CDR1 is MNHNY and CDR2 is SVGAGI (reference sequence).

The chain carries TRBV13 and TRBJ2-1, with TRBD2 as a possible D gene (5 bases). Trimming shortened V by 3 bases and J by 4 bases, and 10 bases separated the two germline ends. Per the germline V gene, CDR1 is PRHDT and CDR2 is FYEKMQ (reference sequence). The CDR3 contains 14 residues. CDR3 sequence reads: CASSFGKGYNEQFF. For the CDR3, the DNA is TGTGCCAGCAGCTTCGGGAAGGGATACAATGAGCAGTTCTTC. The full variable domain, its missing parts supplied by reference TRBV13 and TRBJ2-1, is AAGVIQSPRHLIKEKRETATLKCYPIPRHDTVYWYQQGPGQDPQFLISFYEKMQSDKGSIPDRFSAQQFSDYHSELNMSSLELGDSALYFCASSFGKGYNEQFFGPGTRLTVL.

The chain combines TRBV7-9 with TRBJ2-5; TRBD1 is a possible D gene (6 bases). Germline V gene data show CDR1 as SEHNR and CDR2 as FQNEAQ (reference sequence). This CDR3 spans 19 amino acids. Trimming cost V 5 bases and J 5 bases, with 30 bases left between them. Written as DNA, the CDR3 is TGTGCCAGCAGCCACGGGACCTTACCCAGGGGCCCCGCGATCGAGACCCAGTACTTC. Translation gives CASSHGTLPRGPAIETQYF.